The following is a TCR beta chain sequence with its context. Germline V CDR1 and CDR2: KGHDR, SFDVKD. CDR3 length equals 14 residues. V was cut by 8 bases and J by 4 bases, with 13 bases left in between. The sample comes from a study of blood T cell repertoires in COVID-19. Methods used by the authors: Counts of nucleated cells, estimated from reference gene primer amplification, were obtained. This table comes from immunoSEQ multiplex PCR, and its TCRdb copy is limited to in-frame clones, with some not included. For V, J and clone size, that table is used; D and trimming come from the DNA. The sample holds tens of thousands of clones, approximately 84% seen once.

This TCR was sampled from a human donor with active COVID-19. The donor label of this sample is uncertain. The sample was peripheral blood. This chain joins TRBV24-1 and TRBJ2-2, with D perhaps matching TRBD2 (6 bases). As DNA, the CDR3 is TGTGCCACCATGGGGGGATTATTCACCGGGGAGCTGTTTTTT. It encodes CATMGGLFTGELFF.